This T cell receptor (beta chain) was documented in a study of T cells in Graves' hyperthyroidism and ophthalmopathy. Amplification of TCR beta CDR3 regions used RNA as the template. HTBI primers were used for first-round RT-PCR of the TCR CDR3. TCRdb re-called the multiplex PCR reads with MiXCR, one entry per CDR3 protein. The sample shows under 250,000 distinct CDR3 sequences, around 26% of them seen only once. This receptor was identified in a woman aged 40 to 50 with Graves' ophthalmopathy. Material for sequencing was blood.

CDR3 nucleotides: TGTGCCAGCAGTTGGACCGCGAGCTCCTACGAGCAGTACTTC. Translation gives CASSWTASSYEQYF. The chain couples TRBV6-5 to TRBJ2-7; D uncertain. Trimming pared 4 bases from V and 0 bases from J, leaving 10 bases between. The CDR3 has 14 amino acids. The V gene's germline CDR1 is MNHEY and CDR2 SVGAGI.